The source of this T cell receptor (beta chain) is a study of cytomegalovirus exposure and HLA in healthy donors (dated by TCRdb to 2016 to 2017). With respect to the entire study: In an earlier analysis of roughly 500 of the donors, 276 Gb of sequence data and approximately 120 million unique TCR beta sequences from approximately 180 million T cells were reported. An early release covering around 630 HLA-typed donors comprised 250 to 350 gigabases of sequencing data and approximately 80 million unique TCR sequences. Among the approximately 430 genotyped donors, around 81% belonged to the genetic ancestry cluster associated with self-reported Caucasian donors. The study was designed to test whether signatures of past pathogen exposure could be identified by cataloging public T cell receptors. The study profiled the T cell repertoires of hundreds of subjects by immunosequencing and related them to cytomegalovirus serostatus. Along with the roughly 710-subject first cohort, a separate validation cohort of over a hundred different subjects was used. High-throughput TCR immunosequencing, statistical association of individual TCRs with disease status, and machine learning were combined to predict cytomegalovirus infection status. A later analysis re-analyzed previously published TCR beta repertoires from roughly 690 donors and added high-resolution HLA genotyping to study TCR occurrence patterns. Rather than drawing on any new phenotypic data, the later analysis identified candidate immune exposures from TCR beta sequences and the way those sequences occurred across donors. In an earlier analysis of 587 of the donors, high-throughput TCR beta sequencing was used to judge whether each TCR beta V gene segment behaved as functional or pseudogenic. Donor age, sex, ethnicity and CMV serostatus were collected together with the repertoire data. Genome-wide SNP genotypes for about three fifths of the roughly 700 donors were used in a later genetic analysis, which treated that subset as a discovery cohort. Every repertoire in the discovery cohort had been generated on one and the same sequencing platform. Class I and class II HLA loci were covered by the typing at four-digit resolution. The number of donors typed differed by locus, with roughly 620-640 for A, B, C, DRB1 and DQB1, roughly 520 for DQA1, 600 to 610 for DPA1, and about 450 for DPB1. Roughly 5 DR-DQ haplotypes were handled as single units for association and clustering because linkage in the cohort was strong. On average, around 230,000 unique TCR beta nucleotide sequences were sequenced per donor among roughly 430 genotyped donors of the cohort, with approximately 18% of those sequences being non-productive.

In total, approximately 690 healthy bone marrow donors made up the cohort. All cohort members were sampled while nominally healthy, although unrecorded immune exposures were likely present. The donor tested CMV seronegative and was one of the 352 seronegative cohort members. A peripheral blood sample was provided by each donor, and peripheral blood mononuclear cells were used for TCR beta sequencing. The Qiagen DNeasy Blood Extraction Kit was used to extract genomic DNA from the blood cell samples. The method was the immunoSEQ multiplex PCR assay. For the multiplex PCR, a mixture combining 60 forward primers for TCR Vbeta segments and 13 reverse primers for TCR Jbeta segments was used. The CDR3 region of rearranged TCR beta genes was amplified from genomic DNA by a multiplex PCR assay. The amplified TCR beta libraries were sequenced on the Illumina HiSeq System as 87-base-pair reads. The original methods were these. In a later analysis, roughly 80 million unique TCR beta chains were counted across the approximately 640 repertoires, and roughly 10 million of these chains were shared by at least two donors. To remove PCR and sequencing errors, raw reads were error-corrected and collapsed into unique sequences using a nearest-neighbor algorithm that merged closely related sequences. V, D and J gene segments were assigned by aligning CDR3 sequences to IMGT reference sequences. For a sequence to be retained, a match of at least six nucleotides was required to both a V gene segment and a J gene segment. Rearrangements were called productive when the CDR3 lacked stop codons and stayed in frame with V and J; all others were non-productive. CDR3 was defined according to IMGT convention as the region running from the second conserved V-encoded cysteine to the conserved J-encoded phenylalanine. In an earlier analysis of just under 600 of the donors, sequences lacking an unambiguous match to a single V gene segment were excluded. In an earlier analysis of approximately 610 of the donors, V segments were called functional above 56.7% productive rearrangements and were called segregating when the between-donor standard deviation exceeded 5%. A statistical classification framework was developed to diagnose cytomegalovirus status using the catalog of TCR beta chain sequences. A later analysis assigned V and J genes by comparing TCR nucleotide sequences with IMGT/GENE-DB human TR gene sequences. A later analysis assigned CDR3 sequences and most-parsimonious VDJ recombination scenarios with the TCRdist pipeline. A later analysis defined each TCR beta chain by its CDR3 amino acid sequence plus V-gene family, and excluded reads lacking a unique V-gene family. In a later analysis, nearly 600 highly shared, low-generation-probability nucleotide sequences were removed to address suspected cross-contamination and a sequencing artifact. A later analysis calculated a clonal expansion index for each public chain from normalized within-repertoire ranks of inferred template counts. In a later analysis, generation probabilities were computed using a VDJ recombination model fitted to out-of-frame rearrangements, and the results were checked against IGoR. In a later analysis, hypergeometric tests were used to score TCR-TCR, TCR-HLA and TCR-CMV co-occurrence, with a repertoire-size bias correction applied to TCR pairs. In a later analysis, false discovery rates were estimated by permuting HLA or CMV assignments 20 times. In a later analysis, co-occurring TCRs were grouped using DBSCAN, and TCRdist sequence similarity was added for clustering within HLA-allele-positive subsets. Co-occurrence clustering excluded repertoires with fewer than 30,000 or more than 120,000 public chains, plus five with anomalous nucleotide sharing. TCRdb's version of the immuneACCESS table is confined to in-frame rearrangements and falls short of the full clone set. An unresolved V gene accounts for under half of the shortfall where checked; the remainder is of unknown origin. V, J and clone size reflect that table, while D and trimming were determined from the DNA. The sample table lists approximately 150,000 clones, approximately 76% of them with a count of one. The ten most abundant clones make up 1.3% to 1.5% of the sample.

Concerning this clone itself: Its antigen specificity is not known. Per-base quality was not reported, and no clone a single base away is much larger than it.

The junction shows trimming of 2 bases on V and 12 bases on J, plus 14 bases between the germline ends. In the germline V gene (reference sequence), CDR1 corresponds to WNHNN and CDR2 to SYGVQD. Its CDR3 holds 13 amino acids, cysteine through phenylalanine. Of all the DNA, just the CDR3 is kept, 39 bases in frame from base 1. General study outcomes and caveats: The 87-base-pair reads could not distinguish some IMGT-functional V segments, including TRBV6-2 and TRBV6-3, so those segments were excluded. In the study, approximately 160 TCR beta chains were listed as associated with cytomegalovirus. The classifier was reported to diagnose cytomegalovirus status with high specificity and sensitivity in both the original cohort and the validation cohort. The authors suggested that the approach could potentially be generalized to other disease states and immunological phenotypes. According to a later analysis, TCR association rates differed among HLA loci, with DRB1 alleles showing the most associated TCRs and HLA-C alleles showing the fewest. Most TCR sequences were seen in very few donors, while some public TCRs were found in many individuals. In an earlier analysis of approximately 600 of the donors, most TCR beta V segments were observed in productive rearrangements about 87% or about 30% of the time, broadly matching IMGT annotations. In this cohort, only TCR beta chains were sequenced, and detectable features were limited by the absence of alpha or paired-chain data. A further reported finding was that TCR beta sequences accurately predicted the HLA-A and HLA-B alleles for most subjects in the first cohort. HLA typing was unavailable for some donors at each locus, so association tests used only the typed subset. A group of highly shared sequence variants was considered likely to be a technical artifact of the sequencing pipeline. When HLA alleles, especially DR and DQ, strongly co-occurred, TCR associations were difficult to assign to individual alleles. Compared with equally common non-associated chains, HLA-associated TCR beta chains in a later analysis were more clonally expanded and had lower generation probabilities. The earlier analysis of approximately 590 of the donors excluded over 15 rarely observed V segments, including chromosome 9 orphons, because counts were too low. An association between a missense DCLRE1C variant and V-gene and J-gene trimming of TCR beta chains was found in a later genetic analysis and replicated in an independent cohort. Correlated functional status among segregating V segments might be attributable to linkage disequilibrium, but an unknown experimental factor could not be ruled out. Roughly uniform sequencing depth across donors was assumed in presence/absence analyses, although this assumption may not hold. Three of the identified cytomegalovirus-associated TCR beta chains were confirmed in vitro to be specific for cytomegalovirus antigens. Several of the top co-occurrence clusters appeared to be linked to parvovirus B19, influenza, CMV and Epstein-Barr virus, according to a later analysis. According to a later analysis, most CMV-associated TCR beta chains appeared to be HLA-restricted, and the HLA associations seemed to be driven largely by CMV exposure. In a later analysis, 15,000 to 20,000 TCR beta sequences were associated with specific HLA alleles at a false discovery rate of 0.05. Immune exposure information for the cohort was limited to CMV serostatus. Compared with the roughly 720-donor mean, donors in an Asian-associated ancestry cluster had fewer N-insertions in productive TCRs, according to a later genetic analysis.

The clonotype comes from a man in his sixties in good health and CMV-seronegative. The chain uses TRBV10-1 and TRBJ2-1; the D gene cannot be resolved reliably. The specimen was PBMCs. The DNA reads TGCGCCAGCAGTGAGACAGTTATGAGTCGGCAGTTCTTC. It translates as CASSETVMSRQFF.